Detailed here is one T cell receptor (beta chain). What it binds is not known. CDR3 size: 13 residues. Per the germline V gene, CDR1 is SGHTA and CDR2 is FQGTGA. V shed 2 bases, J shed 9 bases, and the junction held 6 bases outside the gene matches. This sample stems from a study of response to subunit inactivated influenza vaccine. Overall study findings and caveats: Authors suggested each seasonal influenza vaccination recruits few new T cells.

TCRdb fed the RT-PCR reads into MiXCR, producing one record per CDR3 protein. The table shows some 600,000 distinct CDR3 sequences, with around 13% occurring only once. Sequenced material: PBMCs from blood, taken about 14 days before vaccination. The chain joins TRBV7-3 to TRBJ2-5; 7 nucleotides align to TRBD1. The receptor's source is a man aged 50-59 years who received an inactivated influenza vaccine. The CDR3 sequence: CASSLGTGDAQYF. For the CDR3, the DNA is TGTGCCAGCAGCTTAGGAACAGGGGACGCCCAGTACTTC. The entire variable domain, with the rest obtained from reference TRBV7-3 and TRBJ2-5, is as follows: GAGVSQTPSNKVTEKGKYVELRCDPISGHTALYWYRQSLGQGPEFLIYFQGTGAADDSGLPNDRFFAVRPEGSVSTLKIQRTERGDSAVYLCASSLGTGDAQYFGPGTRLLVL.